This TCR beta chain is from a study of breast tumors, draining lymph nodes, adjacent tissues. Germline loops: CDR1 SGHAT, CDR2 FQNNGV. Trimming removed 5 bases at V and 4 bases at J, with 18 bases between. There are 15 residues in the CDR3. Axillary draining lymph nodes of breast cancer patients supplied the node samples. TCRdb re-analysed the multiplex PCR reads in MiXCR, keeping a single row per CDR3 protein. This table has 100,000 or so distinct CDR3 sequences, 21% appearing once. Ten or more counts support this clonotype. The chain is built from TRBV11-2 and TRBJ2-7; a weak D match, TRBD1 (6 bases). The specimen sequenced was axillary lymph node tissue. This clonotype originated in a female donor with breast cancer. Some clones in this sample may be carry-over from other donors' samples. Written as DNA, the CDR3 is TGTGCCAGCAGCCCCGGGACATCCGATCTATACGAGCAGTACTTC. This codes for CASSPGTSDLYEQYF.